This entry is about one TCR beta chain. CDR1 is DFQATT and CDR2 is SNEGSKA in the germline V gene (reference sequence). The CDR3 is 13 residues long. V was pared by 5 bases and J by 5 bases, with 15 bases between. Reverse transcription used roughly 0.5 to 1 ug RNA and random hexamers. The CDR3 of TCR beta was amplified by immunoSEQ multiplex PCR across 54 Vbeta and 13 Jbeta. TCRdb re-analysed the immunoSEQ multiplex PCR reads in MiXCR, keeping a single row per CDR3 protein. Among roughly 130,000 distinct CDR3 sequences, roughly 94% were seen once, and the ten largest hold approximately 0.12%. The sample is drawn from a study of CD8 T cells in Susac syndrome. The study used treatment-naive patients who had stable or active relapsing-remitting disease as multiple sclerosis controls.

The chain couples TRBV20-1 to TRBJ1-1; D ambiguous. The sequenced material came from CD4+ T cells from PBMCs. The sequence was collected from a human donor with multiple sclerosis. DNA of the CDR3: TGCAGTGCTGACGGGAGCAGACGTACTGAAGCTTTCTTT. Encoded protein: CSADGSRRTEAFF.